This T cell receptor (beta chain) was captured by sequencing in a study of tumor-infiltrating lymphocytes in primary liver carcinoma. Study information: Per sample, productive TCRbeta reads numbered roughly 3.5 to 7.5 million, similar across tissue types.

A primer in the constant region served to generate TCR beta cDNA from 500 to 600 ng of total RNA. Amplification in three nested multiplex PCR rounds with slightly modified ARM-PCR gave rise to TCR beta libraries. A C-beta reverse primer and TRBV1-TRBV30 forward primers served in each of the first two PCR rounds, at ten to eleven cycles apiece. TCRdb independently ran MiXCR on the multiplex PCR reads; one entry per CDR3 protein. The sample includes about 84,000 distinct CDR3 sequences, around 70% of them seen just once. CDR3 length equals 14 residues. CDR1 and CDR2 from the germline V gene are SGHAT and FQNNGV. V lost 7 bases, J lost 10 bases, and 15 bases stayed unmatched. Co-extracted RNA and DNA came from roughly 20-30 mg of unsorted bulk tissue.

The chain employs TRBV11-2 and TRBJ2-7; 8 nucleotides line up with TRBD1. The sequenced sample was liver tumor tissue from sampling region 1. Indicated subset: tumor region T1, superior pole. The TCR comes from a middle-aged man with primary liver carcinoma and hepatitis B virus infection. The CDR3 region is CASNSGQGAHKQYF. The CDR3 region has the DNA TGTGCCAGCAACTCAGGACAGGGCGCCCACAAACAGTACTTC.